A selection of T cell receptor beta chains follows, all from one sample in a study of Ad26.COV2.S vaccination and SARS-CoV-2 variants. Generated by immunoSEQ multiplex PCR, the TCRdb table keeps only in-frame clones and is missing some. The sample contains 300,000 to 400,000 clones, roughly 88% of which appear only once. The sample here was peripheral blood, taken in a trial of Ad26.COV2.S vaccine versus placebo. Source of these receptors: a person between 18 and 60 years old who received the Ad26.COV2.S COVID-19 vaccine or a placebo. CDR3s leave out the opening cysteine and the closing phenylalanine or tryptophan. D genes are given only for firm matches. Size tells how often a clone was seen (once, few, many) or the class of an expanded clone, and some rows leave it out.

TRBJ1-2,-,TRBV4-3,-,ASSQDEGSGYT
TRBJ2-6,-,TRBV6-4,TRBD1,ASSDSSGQGGTGANVLT
TRBJ2-2,once,TRBV7-9,-,ASRTDGNTGELF
TRBJ1-1,-,TRBV5-6,TRBD1,ASSLGQGATF
TRBJ1-5,-,TRBV2,TRBD1,ASVGQGYYNQPQH
TRBJ2-1,-,TRBV7-2,TRBD2,ASLELAGSEQF
TRBJ2-5,-,TRBV19,TRBD2,ASSGVAGSETQY
TRBJ1-3,once,TRBV7-2,-,ASSLDRSSGNTIY
TRBJ1-1,-,TRBV6-5,TRBD1,ASSPSGGWTEAF
TRBJ1-4,-,TRBV19,-,ASSITWTAVREKLF
TRBJ2-7,-,TRBV6-6,TRBD2,ATIAGGNTYEQY
TRBJ2-3,-,TRBV19,TRBD1,ASRDSPYPSTDTQY
TRBJ1-1,once,TRBV6-5,TRBD1,ASSYPQGSMNTEAF
TRBJ1-2,-,TRBV24-1,-,ATSDLQRGRGGGHGYT
TRBJ1-1,-,TRBV9,TRBD1,ASSYYGTGDTEAF
TRBJ1-2,-,TRBV12-3/TRBV12-4,-,ASSSALPTGYT
TRBJ1-1,-,TRBV6-4,-,ASSQVYRDTEAF
TRBJ2-7,-,TRBV3-1/TRBV3-2,-,ASSPLGGYYEQY
TRBJ2-1,-,TRBV5-8,-,ASSQLSQGDEQF
TRBJ2-6,-,TRBV11-3,TRBD2,ASSPSGGISGANVLT
TRBJ2-2,-,TRBV5-4,-,ASSLRGQGLTGELF
TRBJ1-2,-,TRBV6-2/TRBV6-3,-,ASSPLWEDGYT
TRBJ2-7,-,TRBV19,-,ASSISGYSYEQY
TRBJ1-1,-,TRBV7-8,TRBD1,ASSYRQGVNTEAF
TRBJ2-1,-,TRBV18,-,ASSPGANNEQF
TRBJ2-5,-,TRBV7-2,-,ASSLVLRVGGETQY
TRBJ1-2,-,TRBV19,-,ASSPGRLGYT
TRBJ1-1,once,TRBV5-1,-,ASSLAGENTEAF
TRBJ1-6,-,TRBV9,-,ASSFRQASSPLH
TRBJ2-5,-,TRBV2,TRBD2,ASSESMGLAGDQETQY
TRBJ1-1,-,TRBV19,TRBD1,ASSWDSYTEAF
TRBJ1-2,few,TRBV10-3,-,AISDGPSTDGYT
TRBJ2-2,once,TRBV4-3,-,ASSGLEVGTGELF
TRBJ1-2,-,TRBV27,TRBD1,ASSTRTGLSYGYT
TRBJ1-6,once,TRBV11-2,TRBD1,ASSGDRESRALH
TRBJ2-7,-,TRBV27,-,ASSSAGFGYEQY
TRBJ2-1,-,TRBV2,TRBD1,ASSPESGGAGPEQF
TRBJ2-2,-,TRBV15,-,ATSRLHTPNTGELF
TRBJ1-1,-,TRBV7-2,TRBD1,ASSSRDRLNTEAF
TRBJ2-2,-,TRBV12-5,-,ASGQQGYGELF
TRBJ2-5,-,TRBV14,TRBD2,ASSQDPQLAGGLETQY